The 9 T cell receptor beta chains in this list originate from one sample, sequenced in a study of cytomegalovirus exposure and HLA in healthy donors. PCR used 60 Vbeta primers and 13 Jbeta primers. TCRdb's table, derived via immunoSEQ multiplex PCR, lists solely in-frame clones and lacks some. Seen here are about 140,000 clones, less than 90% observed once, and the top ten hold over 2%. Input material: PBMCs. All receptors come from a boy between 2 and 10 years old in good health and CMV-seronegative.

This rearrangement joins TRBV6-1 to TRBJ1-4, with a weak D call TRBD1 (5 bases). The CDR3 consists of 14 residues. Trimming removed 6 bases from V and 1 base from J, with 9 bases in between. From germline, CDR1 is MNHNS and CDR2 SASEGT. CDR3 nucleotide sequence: TGTGCCAGCAGGGAGACAGAAACTAATGAAAAACTGTTTTTT. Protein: CASRETETNEKLFF.

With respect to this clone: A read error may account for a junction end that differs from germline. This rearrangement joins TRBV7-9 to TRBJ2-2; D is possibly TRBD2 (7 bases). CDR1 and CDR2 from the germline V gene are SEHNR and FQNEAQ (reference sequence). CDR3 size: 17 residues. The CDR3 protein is CSSSPPIRGGNTGELFF. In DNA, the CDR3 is TGTTCCAGCAGCCCTCCTATTAGGGGGGGTAACACCGGGGAGCTGTTTTTT. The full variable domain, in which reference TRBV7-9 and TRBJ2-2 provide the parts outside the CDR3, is DTGVSQNPRHKITKRGQNVTFRCDPISEHNRLYWYRQTLGQGPEFLTYFQNEAQLEKSRLLSDRFSAERPKGSFSTLEIQRTEQGDSAMYLCSSSPPIRGGNTGELFFGEGSRLTVL.

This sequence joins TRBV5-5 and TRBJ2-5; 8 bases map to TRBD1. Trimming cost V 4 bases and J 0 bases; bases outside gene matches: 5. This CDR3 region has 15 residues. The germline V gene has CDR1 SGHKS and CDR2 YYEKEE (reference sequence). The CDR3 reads CASSLGQEYQETQYF. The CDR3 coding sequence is TGTGCCAGCAGCCTGGGACAGGAGTACCAAGAGACCCAGTACTTC.

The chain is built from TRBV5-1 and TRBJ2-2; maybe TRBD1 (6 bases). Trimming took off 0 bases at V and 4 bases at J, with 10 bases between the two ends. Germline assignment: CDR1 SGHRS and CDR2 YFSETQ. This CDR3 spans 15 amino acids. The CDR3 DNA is TGCGCCAGCAGCTTGGGGTCGACAGGCACCGGGGAGCTGTTTTTT. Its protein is CASSLGSTGTGELFF.

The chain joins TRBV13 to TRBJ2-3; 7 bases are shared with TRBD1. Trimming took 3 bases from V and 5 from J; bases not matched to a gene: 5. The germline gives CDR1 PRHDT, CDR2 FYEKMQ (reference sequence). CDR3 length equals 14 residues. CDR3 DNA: TGTGCCAGCAGCTTCAGACAGGGTGTAGATACGCAGTATTTT. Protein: CASSFRQGVDTQYF.

In nucleotides, the CDR3 is TGTGCCAGCAGGAGGGACTACGAGCAGTACTTC. It specifies CASRRDYEQYF. The genes are TRBV6-5 and TRBJ2-7, with a tentative D call TRBD2 (5 bases). The CDR3 extends over 11 amino acids. CDR1 MNHEY and CDR2 SVGAGI come from the germline V gene. The germline V and J ends were trimmed by 6 bases and 3 bases, with 6 bases remaining between them.

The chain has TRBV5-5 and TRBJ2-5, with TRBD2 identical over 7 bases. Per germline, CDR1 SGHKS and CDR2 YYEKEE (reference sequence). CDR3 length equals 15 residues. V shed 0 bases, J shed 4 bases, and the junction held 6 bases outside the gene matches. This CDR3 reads CASSLGEGWPETQYF. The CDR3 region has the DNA TGTGCCAGCAGCTTGGGGGAGGGATGGCCAGAGACCCAGTACTTC.

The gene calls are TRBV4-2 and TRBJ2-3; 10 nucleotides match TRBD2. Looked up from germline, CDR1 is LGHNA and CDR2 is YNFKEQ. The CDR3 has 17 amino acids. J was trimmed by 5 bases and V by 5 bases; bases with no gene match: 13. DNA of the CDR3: TGTGCCAGCAGCTATGGGGCAGCGGGAGGGCGATTAGATACGCAGTATTTT. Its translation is CASSYGAAGGRLDTQYF.

The CDR3 bases are TGTGCCAGCAGCATTAGGGCGCGGGGAGGTGAGCAGTTCTTC. It yields the protein CASSIRARGGEQFF. J is TRBJ2-1 and V is TRBV7-8; perhaps TRBD2 as D (6 bases). Germline V gene sequence: CDR1 SGHVS, CDR2 FQNEAQ. The CDR3 spans 14 residues. V was trimmed by 5 bases and J by 9 bases, leaving 17 bases between them.